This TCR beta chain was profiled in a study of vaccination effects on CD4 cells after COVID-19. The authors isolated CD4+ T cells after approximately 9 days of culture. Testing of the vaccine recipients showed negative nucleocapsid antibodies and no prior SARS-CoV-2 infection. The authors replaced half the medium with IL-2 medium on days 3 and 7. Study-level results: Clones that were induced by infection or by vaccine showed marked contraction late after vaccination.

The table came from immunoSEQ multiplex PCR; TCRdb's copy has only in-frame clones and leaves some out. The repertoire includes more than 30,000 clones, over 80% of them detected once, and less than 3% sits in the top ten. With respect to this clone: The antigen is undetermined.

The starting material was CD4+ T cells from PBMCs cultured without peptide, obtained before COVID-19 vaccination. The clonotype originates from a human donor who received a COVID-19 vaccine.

CDR3 in amino acids: CASSPTVEGQPQHF. Here the CDR3 DNA reads TGTGCCAGCTCACCGACAGTTGAGGGCCAGCCCCAGCATTTT. This chain uses TRBV18 with TRBJ1-5, with TRBD1 as a possible D gene (5 bases). Germline values: CDR1 KGHSH, CDR2 LQKENI. CDR3 length: 14 amino acids. V was cut by 3 bases and J by 7 bases, with 13 bases left in between.